This T cell receptor (beta chain) was captured by sequencing in a study of low-dose radiotherapy and immunotherapy resistance in tumors. The wider study: Starting cycle 1 day 1, oral aspirin 300 mg was given daily for four cycles.

This clonotype was detected only a few times. TRAV and TRBV primers primed cDNA for both TCRalpha and TCRbeta. For amplifying TCRs, the PCR ran for around 20 cycles with Phusion, which was used together with a constant-region primer and the adapter on the V primers. In TCRdb, the reads were re-called with MiXCR into one record per CDR3 protein. Seen here are 8,800 or so distinct CDR3 sequences, around 79% observed once, and the top ten hold 1.4%. This TCR derives from a human donor with advanced metastatic prostate, ovarian, gallbladder or colorectal cancer (not recorded which). This table probably holds off-target reads from a library built for another chain.

The CDR3 loop reads CSIREGMETQYF. The CDR3, as DNA: TGCAGCATCCGGGAGGGTATGGAGACCCAGTACTTC. The chain joins TRBV29-1 to TRBJ2-5, with 8 nucleotides matching TRBD2. The CDR3 is 12 residues long. CDR1 is SQVTM, CDR2 ANQGSEA, per germline. J was trimmed by 5 bases and V by 8 bases; bases with no gene match: 7.